This T cell receptor (beta chain) appears in the sequencing data of a study of T cells in Graves' hyperthyroidism and ophthalmopathy. This clonotype was seen ten or more times. Its antigen is currently unknown. Study-level results: Ophthalmopathy stood apart from stable hyperthyroidism in a 13 V-J model. Blood also contained most expanded thyroid clonotypes above 0.001.

V lost 4 bases and J lost 10, with 22 bases in between. This CDR3 has 15 residues. Germline assignment: CDR1 SEHNR and CDR2 FQNEAQ (reference sequence). What was amplified from RNA transcripts were TCR beta CDR3 regions. RT-PCR in the first round (using the HTBI primer set) targeted the TCR CDR3. TCRdb re-called the multiplex PCR reads with MiXCR, one entry per CDR3 protein. This table holds about 560,000 distinct CDR3 sequences, 46% found once. Graves' hyperthyroidism showing no ophthalmopathy progression within 18 months was considered stable. Sequences were obtained from peripheral blood or thyroid tissue (not recorded which). The J gene is TRBJ1-1, the V gene TRBV7-9, with D perhaps matching TRBD1 (5 bases). The receptor comes from a woman under 30 with Graves' hyperthyroidism. The CDR3 protein is CASSSNLGTVKVAFF. CDR3 DNA: TGTGCCAGCAGCTCCAACCTCGGGACGGTGAAGGTAGCTTTCTTT.